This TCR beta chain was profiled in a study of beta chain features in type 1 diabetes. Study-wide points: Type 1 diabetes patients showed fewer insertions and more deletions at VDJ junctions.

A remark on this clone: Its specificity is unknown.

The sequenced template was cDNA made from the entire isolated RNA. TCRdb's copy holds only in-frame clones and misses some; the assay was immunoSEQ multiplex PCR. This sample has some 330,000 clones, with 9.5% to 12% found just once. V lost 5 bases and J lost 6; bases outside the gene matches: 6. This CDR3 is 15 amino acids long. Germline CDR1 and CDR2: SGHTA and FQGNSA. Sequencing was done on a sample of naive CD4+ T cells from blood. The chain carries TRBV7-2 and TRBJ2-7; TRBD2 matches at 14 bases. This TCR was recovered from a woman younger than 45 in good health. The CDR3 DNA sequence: TGTGCCAGCAGCGGTCTGGGACTAGCGGGAGCCGAGCAGTACTTC. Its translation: CASSGLGLAGAEQYF.